The clone carrying this TCR beta chain was counted only a few times. The data were obtained in a study of T-cell reconstitution after alpha-beta-depleted transplantation in children. Unique molecular identifiers were incorporated when the TCRbeta library was constructed. MiXCR was run by TCRdb on the PCR reads, yielding one entry per CDR3 protein. The table has approximately 400,000 distinct CDR3 sequences, approximately 11% seen once. From germline, CDR1 is SQVTM and CDR2 ANQGSEA. This CDR3 spans 12 amino acids. Trimming stripped 6 bases from V and 4 bases from J, with 10 bases between. This TCR was recovered from a human donor who donated a stem cell graft to a child with acute myeloid leukemia. The sequencing here drew on PBMCs from the stem cell graft donor, taken from the stem cell graft. The gene calls are TRBV29-1 and TRBJ1-5; D uncertain. This CDR3 is CSVGDGNQPQHF. As DNA, the CDR3 is TGCAGCGTGGGAGACGGAAATCAGCCCCAGCATTTT. Variable domain in full (rest from reference TRBV29-1 and TRBJ1-5): SAVISQKPSRDICQRGTSLTIQCQVDSQVTMMFWYRQQPGQSLTLIATANQGSEATYESGFVIDKFPISRPNLTFSTLTVSNMSPEDSSIYLCSVGDGNQPQHFGDGTRLSIL.